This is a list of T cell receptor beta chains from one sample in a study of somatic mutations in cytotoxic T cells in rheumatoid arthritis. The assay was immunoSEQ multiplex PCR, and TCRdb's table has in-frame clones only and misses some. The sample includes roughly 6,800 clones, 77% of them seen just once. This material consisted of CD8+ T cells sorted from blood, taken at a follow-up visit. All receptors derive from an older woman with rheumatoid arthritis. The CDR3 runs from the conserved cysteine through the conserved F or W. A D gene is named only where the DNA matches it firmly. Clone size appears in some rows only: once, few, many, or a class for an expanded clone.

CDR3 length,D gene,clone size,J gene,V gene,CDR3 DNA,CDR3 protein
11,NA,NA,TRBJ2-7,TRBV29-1,TGCAGCGTTGAGAGCACCTACGAGCAGTACTTC,CSVESTYEQYF
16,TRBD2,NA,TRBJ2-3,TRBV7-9,TGTGCCAGCAGCCCTCGGGGGGGCCGGCGCACAGATACGCAGTATTTT,CASSPRGGRRTDTQYF
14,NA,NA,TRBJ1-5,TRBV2,TGTGCCAGCAGTCGTGGGGGAAGGGATCAGCCCCAGCATTTT,CASSRGGRDQPQHF
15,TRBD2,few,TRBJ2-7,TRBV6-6,TGTGCCAGCAGTTACGGGCTAGCGGAGTCCTACGAGCAGTACTTC,CASSYGLAESYEQYF
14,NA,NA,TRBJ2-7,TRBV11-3,TGTGCCAGCAGCCCCTCCGGGCCACAGAGTGAGCAGTACTTC,CASSPSGPQSEQYF
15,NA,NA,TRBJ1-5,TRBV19,TGTGCCAGTAGTATAGGAGGGGCCCCGAATCAGCCCCAGCATTTT,CASSIGGAPNQPQHF
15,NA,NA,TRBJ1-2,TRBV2,TGTGCCCTAGTGGGGGGGACACAGGAACGCTATGGCTACACCTTC,CALVGGTQERYGYTF
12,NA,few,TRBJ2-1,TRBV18,TGTGCCAGCTCACCATCAGCCCATGAGCAGTTCTTC,CASSPSAHEQFF
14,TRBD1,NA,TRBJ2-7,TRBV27,TGTGCCAGCAGTTCAAGGACAGGGGCCTACGAGCAGTACTTC,CASSSRTGAYEQYF
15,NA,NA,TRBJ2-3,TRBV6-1,TGTGCCAGCAGTGAAATGCGGGGAAGCACAGATACGCAGTATTTT,CASSEMRGSTDTQYF
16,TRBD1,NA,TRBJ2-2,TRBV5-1,TGCGCCAGCAGCTTGGCCGACAGGGTCGGAACCGGGGAGCTGTTTTTT,CASSLADRVGTGELFF
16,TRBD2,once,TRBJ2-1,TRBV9,TGTGCCAGCAGCGCTGGGGGCGGGGGGGCCTATAGTGAGCAGTTCTTC,CASSAGGGGAYSEQFF
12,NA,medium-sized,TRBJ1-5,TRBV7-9,TGTGCCAGCAGCTTGAGCAATCAGCCCCAGCATTTT,CASSLSNQPQHF
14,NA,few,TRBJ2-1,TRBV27,TGTGCCAGCAGGATGGGGCAGGGGATCTATGAGCAGTTCTTC,CASRMGQGIYEQFF
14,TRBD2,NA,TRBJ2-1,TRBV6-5,TGTGCCAGCAGTTATGGGACTAGCAGCAATGAGCAGTTCTTC,CASSYGTSSNEQFF
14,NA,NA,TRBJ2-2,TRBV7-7,TGTGCCAGCAGCTTAGAACCTGACACCGGGGAGCTGTTTTTT,CASSLEPDTGELFF
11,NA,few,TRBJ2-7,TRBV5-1,TGCGCCAGCAGCTTGGCCGGCGAGCAGTACTTC,CASSLAGEQYF
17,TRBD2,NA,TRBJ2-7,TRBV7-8,TGTGCCAGCAGCCTGCCTCAGGGTAGCGGGGGAACCTACGAGCAGTACTTC,CASSLPQGSGGTYEQYF
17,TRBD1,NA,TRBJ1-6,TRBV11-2,TGTGCCAGCAGCTGGGGACAGGGTGGGTCCTATAATTCACCCCTCCACTTT,CASSWGQGGSYNSPLHF
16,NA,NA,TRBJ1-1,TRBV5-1,TGCGCCAGCAGTCAGGGATGGATCGGTGATGGCACTGAAGCTTTCTTT,CASSQGWIGDGTEAFF
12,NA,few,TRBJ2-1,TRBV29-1,TGCAGCGTTTCACCGGGGGCAGGTGAGCAGTTCTTC,CSVSPGAGEQFF
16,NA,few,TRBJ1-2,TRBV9,TGTGCCAGCAGCGTAGCGGAAGGGGCCAGGTGGAATGGCTACACCTTC,CASSVAEGARWNGYTF
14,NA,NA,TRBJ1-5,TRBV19,TGTGCCAGTATGGAGATTCTAGCGAATCAGCCCCAGCATTTT,CASMEILANQPQHF
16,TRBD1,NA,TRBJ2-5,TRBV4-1,TGCGCCAGCAGCCAAGTCCCGACAGGGGCGGGCGGGACCCAGTACTTC,CASSQVPTGAGGTQYF
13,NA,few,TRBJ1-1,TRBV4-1,TGCGCCAGCAGCCAACCGAGGAACACTGAAGCTTTCTTT,CASSQPRNTEAFF
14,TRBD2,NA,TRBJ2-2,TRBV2,TGTGCCAGCAGTGAGGGAGGGTACAGCGGGGAGCTGTTTTTT,CASSEGGYSGELFF
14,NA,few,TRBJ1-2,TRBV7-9,TGTGCCAGCAGCTATCCGGGAAGGAGCTATGGCTACACCTTC,CASSYPGRSYGYTF
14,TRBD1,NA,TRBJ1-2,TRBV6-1,TGTGCCAGCAGACAAAGAGACAGGGGCTATGGCTACACCTTC,CASRQRDRGYGYTF
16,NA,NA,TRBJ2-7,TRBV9,TGTGCCAGCAGCGCGTCCTTCGGGGCGGCAGTATACGAGCAGTACTTC,CASSASFGAAVYEQYF
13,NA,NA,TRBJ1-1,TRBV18,TGTGCCAGCTCACCGGGGGCGCGGACTGAAGCTTTCTTT,CASSPGARTEAFF
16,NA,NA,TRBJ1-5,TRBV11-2,TGTGCCAGCAGCCCGACCGCGAGGATCCAAAATCAGCCCCAGCATTTT,CASSPTARIQNQPQHF
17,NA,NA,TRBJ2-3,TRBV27,TGTGCCAGCAGTTTTAGGGCCACCGAAGGTAGGACAGATACGCAGTATTTT,CASSFRATEGRTDTQYF
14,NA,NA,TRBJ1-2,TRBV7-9,TGTGCCAGCAGCCAGAAGGGGGGTCTGGCTGGCTACACCTTC,CASSQKGGLAGYTF
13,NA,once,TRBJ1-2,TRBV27,TGTGCCAGCAGTCTGTCCGGCTACTATGGCTACACCTTC,CASSLSGYYGYTF
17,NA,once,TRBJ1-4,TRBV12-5,TGTGCTAGTGGTTTGTCCCCGTTGCGAGGAGGGGATGAAAAACTGTTTTTT,CASGLSPLRGGDEKLFF
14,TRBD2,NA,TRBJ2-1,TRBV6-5,TGTGCCAGCAGTTTACTAGCGGCCTACAATGAGCAGTTCTTC,CASSLLAAYNEQFF
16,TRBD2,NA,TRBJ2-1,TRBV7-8,TGTGCCAGCAGCTTACCGGCTAGCGGGAAAAACAATGAGCAGTTCTTC,CASSLPASGKNNEQFF
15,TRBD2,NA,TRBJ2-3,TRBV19,TGTGCCAGTAGTCCAACTAGCGGTCCCACAGATACGCAGTATTTT,CASSPTSGPTDTQYF
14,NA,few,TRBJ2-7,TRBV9,TGTGCCAGCAGCGTAGCGGGGCCCACCTACGAGCAGTACTTC,CASSVAGPTYEQYF
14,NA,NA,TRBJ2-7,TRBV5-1,TGCGCCAGCAGCCCGGGGACTGCGTCCTACGAGCAGTACTTC,CASSPGTASYEQYF
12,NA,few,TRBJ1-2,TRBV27,TGTGCCAGCAGTAAAAACAGGGATAGCTACACCTTC,CASSKNRDSYTF
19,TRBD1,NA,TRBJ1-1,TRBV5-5,TGTGCCAGCAGCGAAGCTTGGGGGGTCGGGACAGGGGGTTACACTGAAGCTTTCTTT,CASSEAWGVGTGGYTEAFF
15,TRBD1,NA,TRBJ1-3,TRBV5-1,TGCGCCAGCAGCTTCGGGGACAGGGCTGGAAACACCATATATTTT,CASSFGDRAGNTIYF
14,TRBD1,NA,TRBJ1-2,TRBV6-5,TGTGCCAGCAGCCAACAGGGGGCCAGCTATGGCTACACCTTC,CASSQQGASYGYTF
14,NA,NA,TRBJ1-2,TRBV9,TGTGCCAGCAGCGTAAATGAACAGGTCGATGGCTACACCTTC,CASSVNEQVDGYTF
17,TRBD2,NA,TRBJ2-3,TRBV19,TGTGCCAGTAGTATAGATCCGGCTGCGGGGGGCACAGATACGCAGTATTTT,CASSIDPAAGGTDTQYF
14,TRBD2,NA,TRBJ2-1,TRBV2,TGTGCCAGCAGTGAGACTAGCGGGAGCAATGAGCAGTTCTTC,CASSETSGSNEQFF
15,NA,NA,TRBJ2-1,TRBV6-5,TGTGCCAGCAGCCCCCGGGGGCCCCGTGGCAATGAGCAGTTCTTC,CASSPRGPRGNEQFF
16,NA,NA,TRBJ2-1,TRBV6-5,TGTGCCAGCAGTTACTCTCCGGAATCCTCCTACAATGAGCAGTTCTTC,CASSYSPESSYNEQFF
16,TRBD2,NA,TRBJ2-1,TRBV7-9,TGTGCCAGCAGCCCGACTAGCGGGAGTTCCTACAATGAGCAGTTCTTC,CASSPTSGSSYNEQFF
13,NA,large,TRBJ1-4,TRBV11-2,TGTGCCAGCAGCCGACACCCCAATGAAAAACTGTTTTTT,CASSRHPNEKLFF
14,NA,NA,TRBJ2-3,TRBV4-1,TGCGCCAGCAGCCAACTCGAGGGGACAGATACGCAGTATTTT,CASSQLEGTDTQYF